This TCR beta chain is from a study of cytomegalovirus exposure and HLA in healthy donors. Findings and limits, study-wide: Serostatus for CMV was the only available immune exposure information. Analyzed later, association rates of TCRs varied across HLA loci, with DRB1 most and HLA-C fewest.

Germline CDR1 SGHNT, CDR2 YYREEE (reference sequence). J was trimmed by 1 base and V by 4 bases; bases with no gene match: 5. The CDR3 has 16 amino acids. Nominally healthy donors provided the samples, though records likely missed some immune exposures. A word on this clone: Its antigen is unidentified.

13 Jbeta primers and 60 Vbeta primers were used for the PCR. Study processing details: In a later analysis, the count reached about 75 million unique TCR beta chains, with roughly 12 million shared. Profiled with immunoSEQ multiplex PCR; TCRdb holds only in-frame clones, not every one. That table supplies the V and J calls and clone size; D and trimming were determined from the DNA. The sample contains some 110,000 clones, about 76% of which appear only once. The V gene is TRBV5-4, the J gene TRBJ2-6, with TRBD1 matching 7 bases. The TCR sequence derives from a woman between 25 and 40 years old in good health and CMV-seronegative. Material: PBMCs. The CDR3 reads CASSQGVGSGANVLTF. Here the CDR3 DNA reads TGTGCCAGCAGCCAGGGGGTGGGGTCTGGGGCCAACGTCCTGACTTTC. The variable domain in full, completed from reference TRBV5-4 and TRBJ2-6, reads ETGVTQSPTHLIKTRGQQVTLRCSSQSGHNTVSWYQQALGQGPQFIFQYYREEENGRGNFPPRFSGLQFPNYSSELNVNALELDDSALYLCASSQGVGSGANVLTFGAGSRLTVL.